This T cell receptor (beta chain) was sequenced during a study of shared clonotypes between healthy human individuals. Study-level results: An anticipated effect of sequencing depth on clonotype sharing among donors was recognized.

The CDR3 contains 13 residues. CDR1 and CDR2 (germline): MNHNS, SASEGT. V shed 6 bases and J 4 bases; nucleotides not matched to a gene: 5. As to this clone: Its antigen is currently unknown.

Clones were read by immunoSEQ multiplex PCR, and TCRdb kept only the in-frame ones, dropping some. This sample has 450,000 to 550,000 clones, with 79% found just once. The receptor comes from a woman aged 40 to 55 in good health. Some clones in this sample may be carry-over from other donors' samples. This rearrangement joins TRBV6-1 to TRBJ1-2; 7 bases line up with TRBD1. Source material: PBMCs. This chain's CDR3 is CASRRDRVYGYTF. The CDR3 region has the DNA TGTGCCAGCAGGCGCGACAGGGTCTATGGCTACACCTTC.